What follows are 9 T cell receptor beta chains derived from one specimen sequenced in a study of tissue T cells after allogeneic stem cell transplantation. Measured with immunoSEQ multiplex PCR; TCRdb has only the in-frame clones, and not every one. The profile shows some 45,000 clones, roughly 92% of them singletons. Sequencing was performed on blood, taken before transplantation. All receptors come from a woman aged 35-70 years who later had graft-versus-host disease after an allogeneic stem cell transplant.

V and J are TRBV5-1 and TRBJ2-3; no firm D call. The V end lost 4 bases, the J end lost 2 bases, and 8 bases lay between the germline ends. Germline CDR1 is SGHRS and CDR2 is YFSETQ. The CDR3 has 13 residues. CDR3 DNA sequence: TGCGCCAGCAGCGACGGAGTCACAGATACGCAGTATTTT. Translation: CASSDGVTDTQYF. Combining the CDR3 with reference TRBV5-1 and TRBJ2-3 gives the whole variable domain KAGVTQTPRYLIKTRGQQVTLSCSPISGHRSVSWYQQTPGQGLQFLFEYFSETQRNKGNFPGRFSGRQFSNSRSEMNVSTLELGDSALYLCASSDGVTDTQYFGPGTRLTVL.

The chain uses TRBV5-6 and TRBJ1-2; 9 bases line up with TRBD1. CDR1 and CDR2 (germline): SGHDT, YYEEEE. The CDR3 is 12 residues long. V trimming: 5 bases; J trimming: 9 bases; junction bases outside the gene matches: 5. The CDR3 is CASRRDRASYTF. As DNA, the CDR3 is TGTGCCAGCAGGAGGGACAGGGCAAGCTACACCTTC.

The chain is built from TRBV6-6 and TRBJ2-5; the match to TRBD2 covers 8 bases. V lost 4 bases, J lost 4 bases, and 8 bases stayed unmatched. There are 15 residues in the CDR3. CDR1 is MNHNY and CDR2 is SVGAGI in the germline V gene (reference sequence). CDR3 protein: CASSFALAGTETQYF. CDR3 in DNA: TGTGCCAGCAGTTTCGCCTTAGCGGGAACAGAGACCCAGTACTTC.

This sequence joins TRBV7-9 and TRBJ2-7; TRBD1 matches 9 bases. J was trimmed by 4 bases and V by 5 bases; bases with no gene match: 9. The CDR3 length is 15 residues. Germline V gene sequence: CDR1 SEHNR, CDR2 FQNEAQ (reference sequence). This chain's CDR3 is CASSAGTGLDYEQYF. CDR3 bases: TGTGCCAGCAGCGCAGGGACAGGGTTAGATTACGAGCAGTACTTC. Based on the CDR3 plus reference TRBV7-9 and TRBJ2-7, the full variable domain is DTGVSQNPRHKITKRGQNVTFRCDPISEHNRLYWYRQTLGQGPEFLTYFQNEAQLEKSRLLSDRFSAERPKGSFSTLEIQRTEQGDSAMYLCASSAGTGLDYEQYFGPGTRLTVT.

J is TRBJ2-1 and V is TRBV15, with a tentative D call TRBD1 (7 bases). There are 19 residues in the CDR3. Germline V gene lookup returns CDR1 LNHNV and CDR2 YYDKDF (reference sequence). V lost 5 bases and J lost 0, with 23 bases in between. This CDR3 reads CATSPVGGTEPFSYNEQFF. Here the CDR3 DNA reads TGTGCCACCAGCCCCGTAGGCGGGACAGAGCCCTTCTCCTACAATGAGCAGTTCTTC.

This chain connects TRBV11-2 to TRBJ2-5, with D unclear. The CDR3 extends over 8 amino acids. Trimming pared 6 bases from V and 13 bases from J, leaving 6 bases between. Germline CDR1 reads SGHAT; CDR2 reads FQNNGV. In DNA, the CDR3 is TGTGCCAGCAGTCCCTGGTACTTC. Translated: CASSPWYF.

The rearrangement links TRBV5-6 to TRBJ1-2; TRBD1 is a possible D gene (5 bases). V lost 4 bases and J lost 2, with 12 bases in between. The CDR3 runs 14 residues. The germline CDR1 and CDR2 sequences are SGHDT and YYEEEE. This CDR3 is CASSPPGQNYGYTF. CDR3 nucleotide sequence: TGTGCCAGCAGCCCCCCAGGGCAGAACTATGGCTACACCTTC.

The chain carries TRBV27 and TRBJ2-1, with 11 bases identical to TRBD2. The CDR3 spans 15 residues. Germline CDR1 MNHEY, CDR2 SMNVEV (reference sequence). J was trimmed by 9 bases and V by 2 bases; bases with no gene match: 6. The chain's CDR3 is CASSLGLAGGGEQFF. CDR3 in DNA: TGTGCCAGCAGTTTAGGGCTAGCGGGAGGCGGTGAGCAGTTCTTC.

The chain combines TRBV30 with TRBJ2-7; D perhaps matches TRBD2 (6 bases). The V gene lost 5 bases and the J gene lost 2 bases, with 19 bases spanning the gap. This CDR3 is 15 amino acids long. Germline V gene lookup returns CDR1 GTSNPN and CDR2 SVGIG (reference sequence). CDR3 nucleotide sequence: TGTGCCTGGTCTTCGGGACTCTCAGCACCCTACGAGCAGTACTTC. It yields the protein CAWSSGLSAPYEQYF.